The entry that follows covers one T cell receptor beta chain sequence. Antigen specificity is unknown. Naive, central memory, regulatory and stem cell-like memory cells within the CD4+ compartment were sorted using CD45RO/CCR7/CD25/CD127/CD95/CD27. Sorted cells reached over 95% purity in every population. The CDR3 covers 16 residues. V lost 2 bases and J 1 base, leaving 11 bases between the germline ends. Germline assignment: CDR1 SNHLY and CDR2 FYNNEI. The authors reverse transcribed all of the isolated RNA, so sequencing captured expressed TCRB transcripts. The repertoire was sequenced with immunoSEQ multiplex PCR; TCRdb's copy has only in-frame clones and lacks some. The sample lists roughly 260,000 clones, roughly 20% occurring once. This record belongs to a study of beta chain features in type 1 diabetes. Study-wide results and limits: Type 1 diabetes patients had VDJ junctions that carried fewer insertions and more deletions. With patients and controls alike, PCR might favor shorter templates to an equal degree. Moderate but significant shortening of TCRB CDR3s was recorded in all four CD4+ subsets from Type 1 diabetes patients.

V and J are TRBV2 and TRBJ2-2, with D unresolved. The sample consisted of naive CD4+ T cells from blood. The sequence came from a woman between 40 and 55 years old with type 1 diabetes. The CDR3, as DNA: TGTGCCAGCAGTGAATTTCGCCCAGGGAACACCGGGGAGCTGTTTTTT. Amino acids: CASSEFRPGNTGELFF.